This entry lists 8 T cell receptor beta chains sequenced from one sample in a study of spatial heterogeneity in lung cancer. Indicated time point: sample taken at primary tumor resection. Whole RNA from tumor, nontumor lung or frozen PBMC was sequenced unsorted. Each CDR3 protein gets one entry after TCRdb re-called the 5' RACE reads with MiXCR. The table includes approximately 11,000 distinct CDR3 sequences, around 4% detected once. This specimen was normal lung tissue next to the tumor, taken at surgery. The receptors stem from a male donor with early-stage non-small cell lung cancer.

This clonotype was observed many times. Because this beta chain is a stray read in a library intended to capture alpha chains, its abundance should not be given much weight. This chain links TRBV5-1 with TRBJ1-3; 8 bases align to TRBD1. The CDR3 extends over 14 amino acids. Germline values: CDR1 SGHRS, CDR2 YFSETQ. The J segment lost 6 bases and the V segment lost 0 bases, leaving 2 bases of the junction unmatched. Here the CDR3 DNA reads TGCGCCAGCAGCTTGGGACAGGGGCAAAACACCATATATTTT. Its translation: CASSLGQGQNTIYF.

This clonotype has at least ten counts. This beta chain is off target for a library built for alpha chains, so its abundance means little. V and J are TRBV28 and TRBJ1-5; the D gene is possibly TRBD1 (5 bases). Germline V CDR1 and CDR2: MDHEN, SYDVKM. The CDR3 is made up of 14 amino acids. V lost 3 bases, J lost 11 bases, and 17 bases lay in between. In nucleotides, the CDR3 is TGTGCCAGCAGTTTTGTGTCCGGGGGTACGGCCCAGCATTTT. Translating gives CASSFVSGGTAQHF.

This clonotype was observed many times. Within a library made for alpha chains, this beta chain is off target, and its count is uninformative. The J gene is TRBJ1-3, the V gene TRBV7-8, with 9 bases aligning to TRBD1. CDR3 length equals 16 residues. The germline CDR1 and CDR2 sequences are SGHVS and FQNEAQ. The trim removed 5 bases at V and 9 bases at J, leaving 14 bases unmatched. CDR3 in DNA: TGTGCCAGCAGCCCAACCCCAGGGACAGGGCTTGGCACCATATATTTT. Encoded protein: CASSPTPGTGLGTIYF. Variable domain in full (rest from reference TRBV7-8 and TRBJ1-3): GAGVSQSPRYKVAKRGQDVALRCDPISGHVSLFWYQQALGQGPEFLTYFQNEAQLDKSGLPSDRFFAERPEGSVSTLKIQRTQQEDSAVYLCASSPTPGTGLGTIYFGEGSWLTVV.

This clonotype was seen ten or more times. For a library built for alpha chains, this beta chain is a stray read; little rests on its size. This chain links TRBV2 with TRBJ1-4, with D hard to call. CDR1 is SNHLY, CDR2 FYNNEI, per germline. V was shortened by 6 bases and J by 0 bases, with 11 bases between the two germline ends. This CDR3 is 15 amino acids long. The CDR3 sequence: CASRENTATNEKLFF. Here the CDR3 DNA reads TGTGCCAGCAGGGAAAACACTGCAACTAATGAAAAACTGTTTTTT.

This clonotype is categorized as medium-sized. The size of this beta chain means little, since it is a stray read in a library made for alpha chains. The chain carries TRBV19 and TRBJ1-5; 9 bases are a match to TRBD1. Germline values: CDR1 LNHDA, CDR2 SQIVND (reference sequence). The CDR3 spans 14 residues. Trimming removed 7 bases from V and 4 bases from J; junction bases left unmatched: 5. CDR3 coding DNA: TGTGCCAGTAAAACAGGGGGCCAAAATCAGCCCCAGCATTTT. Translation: CASKTGGQNQPQHF.

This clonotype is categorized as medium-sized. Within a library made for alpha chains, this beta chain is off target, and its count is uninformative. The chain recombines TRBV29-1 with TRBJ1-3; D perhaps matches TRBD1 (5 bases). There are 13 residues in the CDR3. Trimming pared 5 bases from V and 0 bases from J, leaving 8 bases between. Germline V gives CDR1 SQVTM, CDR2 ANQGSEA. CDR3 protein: CSVQRGSGNTIYF. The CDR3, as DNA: TGCAGCGTTCAGAGGGGCTCTGGAAACACCATATATTTT. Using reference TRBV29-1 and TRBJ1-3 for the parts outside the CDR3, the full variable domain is SAVISQKPSRDICQRGTSLTIQCQVDSQVTMMFWYRQQPGQSLTLIATANQGSEATYESGFVIDKFPISRPNLTFSTLTVSNMSPEDSSIYLCSVQRGSGNTIYFGEGSWLTVV.

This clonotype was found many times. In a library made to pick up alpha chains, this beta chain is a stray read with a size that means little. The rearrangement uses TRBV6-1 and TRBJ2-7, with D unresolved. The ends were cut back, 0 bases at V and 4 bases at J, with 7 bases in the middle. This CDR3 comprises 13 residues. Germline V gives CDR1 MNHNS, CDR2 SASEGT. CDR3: CASSEAAFYEQYF. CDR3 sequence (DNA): TGTGCCAGCAGTGAAGCGGCGTTTTACGAGCAGTACTTC.

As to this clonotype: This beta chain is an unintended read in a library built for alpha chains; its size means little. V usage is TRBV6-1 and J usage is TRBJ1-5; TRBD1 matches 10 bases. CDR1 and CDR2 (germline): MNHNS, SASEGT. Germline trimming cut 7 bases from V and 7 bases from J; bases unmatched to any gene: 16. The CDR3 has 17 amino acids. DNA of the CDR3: TGTGCCAGCATTTACTCCCCGAGACAGGGGGCGAAGCAGCCCCAGCATTTT. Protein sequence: CASIYSPRQGAKQPQHF.